This TCR beta chain comes out of a study of blood T cell repertoires in COVID-19. CDR3 size: 16 residues. The trim removed 0 bases at V and 3 bases at J, leaving 6 bases unmatched. Looked up from germline, CDR1 is SGHRS and CDR2 is YFSETQ. The protocol was immunoSEQ multiplex PCR, while the TCRdb copy is restricted to in-frame clones and leaves out a portion. This table holds roughly 170,000 clones, roughly nine tenths found once. The receptor comes from a man aged 70 or older with active or convalescent COVID-19. The specimen sequenced was peripheral blood. The rearrangement joins TRBV5-1 to TRBJ2-1; 7 positions agree with TRBD2. The CDR3 bases are TGCGCCAGCAGCTTGGAGGCTAGCGGATTCTACAATGAGCAGTTCTTC. Its protein is CASSLEASGFYNEQFF.